Each of the 21 T cell receptor beta chains below was sequenced from the same sample in a study of shared clonotypes between healthy human individuals (dated by TCRdb to the early 2020s). Receptor libraries were prepared by the immunoSEQ multiplex PCR assay. TCRdb provides this immuneACCESS table in a form limited to in-frame rearrangements. Some clones are lacking; in checked studies, under half of them reflect an unresolved V gene, and why the rest are absent is not known. This sample has approximately 2,200,000 clones in its table, and 85% to 95% of those were observed once. The ten top clones hold around 1.7% of the sample. CD8 naive samples were CD45RO-negative cells positively selected for CCR7, giving a CD45RA+CCR7+ population that excluded TemRA cells. The sequencing sample was made of naive CD8+ T cells from PBMCs. This specimen's cell subset or site label, interpreted: CD45RA+CCR7+. These receptors were collected from a young man in good health. Some clones in this sample may be carry-over from other donors' samples.

This chain links TRBV2 with TRBJ2-7, with D perhaps given as TRBD1 or TRBD2 (5 bases each). Germline V gene lookup returns CDR1 SNHLY and CDR2 FYNNEI. This CDR3 contains 15 residues. V lost 4 bases to trimming and J lost 3 bases, with 16 bases between them. The CDR3 loop reads CASSATPERGYEQYF. DNA of the CDR3: TGTGCCAGCAGTGCAACCCCAGAGAGGGGCTACGAGCAGTACTTC.

The chain is built from TRBV10-3 and TRBJ1-2; D unclear. The CDR3 spans 13 residues. Trimming removed 4 bases at V and 8 bases at J, with 14 bases between. Germline-derived CDR1 and CDR2 are ENHRY and SYGVKD. The CDR3 sequence: CAISGSDGPGYTF. The CDR3 DNA reads as TGTGCCATCAGTGGATCGGACGGACCCGGCTACACCTTC.

As to this clone: Other nucleotide sequences from this sample produce the same CDR3. This CDR3 reads CASSSRTDYNEQFF. CDR3 bases: TGTGCCAGCAGTTCTAGGACTGACTACAATGAGCAGTTCTTC. This chain joins TRBV28 and TRBJ2-1, with D possibly TRBD2 on 5 matching bases. The germline V gene encodes CDR1 MDHEN and CDR2 SYDVKM. The ends were cut back, 4 bases at V and 3 bases at J, with 10 bases in the middle. The CDR3 loop spans 14 amino acids.

V and J are TRBV7-9 and TRBJ2-3, with TRBD1 as a possible D gene (6 bases). V was cut by 8 bases and J by 0 bases, with 15 bases left in between. This CDR3 contains 15 residues. CDR1 SEHNR and CDR2 FQNEAQ come from the germline V gene (reference sequence). CDR3 DNA sequence: TGTGCCAGCTTTCCCGGGACACAGAGCACAGATACGCAGTATTTT. Translating gives CASFPGTQSTDTQYF.

The chain couples TRBV11-2 to TRBJ2-7; D possibly corresponds to TRBD1 (6 bases). Per the germline V gene, CDR1 is SGHAT and CDR2 is FQNNGV. CDR3 length equals 15 residues. The V end was cut by 6 bases, the J end by 1 base, with 16 bases between. CDR3 loop: CASSLGAGKSYEQYF. The DNA for the CDR3 is TGTGCCAGCAGTCTGGGGGCGGGCAAGTCCTACGAGCAGTACTTC.

This chain connects TRBV4-1 to TRBJ1-2, with D perhaps TRBD1 (5 bases). V was shortened by 0 bases and J by 4 bases, with 12 bases between the two germline ends. The CDR3 has 15 amino acids. Germline V CDR1 and CDR2: MGHRA, YSYEKL. CDR3 sequence reads: CASSQEPGATYGYTF. CDR3 nucleotides: TGCGCCAGCAGCCAAGAGCCCGGGGCTACCTATGGCTACACCTTC.

The chain joins TRBV11-3 to TRBJ2-5; D is uncertain. Germline-derived CDR1 and CDR2 are SGHNT and YENEEA. With 6 bases removed from V and 3 bases from J, the gap between germline ends came to 14 bases. CDR3 length: 14 residues. The CDR3 DNA follows: TGTGCCAGCAGTCAACGTCACCGCGAAGAGACCCAGTACTTC. Its protein product is CASSQRHREETQYF.

In regard to this clone: Other nucleotide sequences from this sample produce the same CDR3. The genes are TRBV29-1 and TRBJ2-1; possible D gene TRBD1, 5 bases. This CDR3 has 12 residues. Looked up from germline, CDR1 is SQVTM and CDR2 is ANQGSEA. V was trimmed by 4 bases and J by 4 bases, leaving 8 bases between them. CDR3 residues: CSVVTGYNEQFF. CDR3 nucleotides: TGCAGCGTTGTTACAGGATACAATGAGCAGTTCTTC.

The gene calls are TRBV30 and TRBJ1-2; D is unclear. Trimming cost V 2 bases and J 2 bases, with 9 bases left between them. Looked up from germline, CDR1 is GTSNPN and CDR2 is SVGIG (reference sequence). The CDR3 has 13 residues. The chain's CDR3 is CAWSSAANYGYTF. The CDR3 DNA reads TGTGCCTGGAGTTCCGCAGCCAACTATGGCTACACCTTC.

This chain joins TRBV7-9 and TRBJ2-3, with 8 bases lining up with TRBD1. Germline V gives CDR1 SEHNR, CDR2 FQNEAQ (reference sequence). Germline trimming cut 5 bases from V and 6 bases from J; bases unmatched to any gene: 13. This CDR3 has 16 amino acids. CDR3 region: CASSGRTGSDWDTQYF. The CDR3 bases are TGTGCCAGCAGCGGGCGGACAGGGTCCGATTGGGATACGCAGTATTTT.

This chain connects TRBV7-9 to TRBJ2-7; TRBD2 agrees at 7 bases. Germline trimming cut 1 base from V and 0 bases from J; bases unmatched to any gene: 9. CDR3 length equals 17 residues. Per the germline V gene, CDR1 is SEHNR and CDR2 is FQNEAQ (reference sequence). In DNA form, the CDR3 reads TGTGCCAGCAGCTTAGGGGGGGGGAACCCGAGCTCCTACGAGCAGTACTTC. It codes for CASSLGGGNPSSYEQYF.

The rearrangement joins TRBV7-9 to TRBJ2-5; 8 nucleotides align to TRBD2. CDR3 length: 16 amino acids. V was pared by 5 bases and J by 1 base, with 9 bases of the junction left unmatched. Germline CDR1 and CDR2: SEHNR and FQNEAQ (reference sequence). CDR3 coding DNA: TGTGCCAGCAGCCGCCGGGGTAGCGGGACCCAAGAGACCCAGTACTTC. Its protein product is CASSRRGSGTQETQYF.

This clone was detected only a few times. The chain joins TRBV7-6 to TRBJ1-1, with a possible D match to TRBD1 (6 bases). CDR1 is SGHVS, CDR2 FNYEAQ, per germline. V was cut by 2 bases and J by 4 bases, with 11 bases left in between. This CDR3 contains 14 residues. CDR3 loop: CASSLIEGGTEAFF. The DNA of the CDR3 is TGTGCCAGCAGCTTAATCGAAGGGGGCACTGAAGCTTTCTTT.

A single count supports this clone. The V gene is TRBV29-1, the J gene TRBJ2-1; 10 nucleotides agree with TRBD1. The CDR3 extends over 15 amino acids. J was trimmed by 6 bases and V by 6 bases; bases with no gene match: 11. The germline V gene has CDR1 SQVTM and CDR2 ANQGSEA. CDR3 in DNA: TGCAGCGTCACCCGGGACAGGGGTTCGATCAATGAGCAGTTCTTC. Protein sequence: CSVTRDRGSINEQFF.

The chain joins TRBV6-4 to TRBJ2-7; D tentatively fits TRBD1 or TRBD2 (5 bases each). Germline V CDR1 and CDR2: MRHNA, SNTAGT. This CDR3 contains 17 residues. With 0 bases removed from V and 3 bases from J, the gap between germline ends came to 18 bases. The chain's CDR3 is CASSDSKPGPLVYEQYF. The CDR3 nucleotides read TGTGCCAGCAGTGACTCGAAACCGGGGCCGTTGGTCTACGAGCAGTACTTC.

The chain has TRBV28 and TRBJ1-5; 9 bases fit TRBD1. The germline gives CDR1 MDHEN, CDR2 SYDVKM. The trim removed 8 bases at V and 4 bases at J, leaving 12 bases unmatched. The CDR3 sequence is 16 residues long. CDR3 nucleotide sequence: TGTGCCAGCGCAGCTTCCCGAGGGACAGGGAATCAGCCCCAGCATTTT. This translates into CASAASRGTGNQPQHF.

The DNA for the CDR3 is TGTGCCAGCAGCTTTTTGGGTTTTGGGACCAGAGGAGGGAACGAGCAGTACTTC. Amino acid sequence: CASSFLGFGTRGGNEQYF. The chain uses TRBV7-9 and TRBJ2-5; D possibly corresponds to TRBD2 (6 bases). Matching the DNA end better, TRBJ2-7 makes the J call doubtful. The length of the CDR3 is 18 residues. The germline CDR1 and CDR2 sequences are SEHNR and FQNEAQ (reference sequence).

The J gene is TRBJ1-1, the V gene TRBV25-1; D is unclear. V lost 1 base to trimming and J lost 4 bases, with 10 bases between them. Per germline, CDR1 MGHDK and CDR2 SYGVNS. The CDR3 consists of 14 residues. In DNA form, the CDR3 reads TGTGCCAGCAGTGAATCGGGCTGGGGCACTGAAGCTTTCTTT. Translated, it gives CASSESGWGTEAFF.

CDR3 nucleotides: TGTGCCAGCAGCCACCGTGACAGCAAACAAGAGACCCAGTACTTC. This sequence encodes CASSHRDSKQETQYF. The chain combines TRBV7-2 with TRBJ2-5; D is perhaps TRBD1 (5 bases). V was cut by 5 bases and J by 2 bases, with 15 bases left in between. The germline V gene has CDR1 SGHTA and CDR2 FQGNSA. The CDR3 runs to 15 residues.

The chain has TRBV4-2 and TRBJ2-1; 7 bases fit TRBD2. Trimming took 3 bases from V and 3 from J; bases not matched to a gene: 2. CDR1 LGHNA and CDR2 YNFKEQ come from the germline V gene. This CDR3 comprises 14 residues. In nucleotides, the CDR3 is TGTGCCAGCAGCCATGGACTAGGCTACAATGAGCAGTTCTTC. This encodes CASSHGLGYNEQFF.

The gene calls are TRBV29-1 and TRBJ1-4; D possibly corresponds to TRBD1 (5 bases). V was pared by 4 bases and J by 0 bases, with 15 bases between. The germline V gene has CDR1 SQVTM and CDR2 ANQGSEA. The length of the CDR3 is 16 residues. CDR3 in amino acids: CSVVETELATNEKLFF. The CDR3, as DNA: TGCAGCGTTGTTGAGACAGAATTAGCAACTAATGAAAAACTGTTTTTT.